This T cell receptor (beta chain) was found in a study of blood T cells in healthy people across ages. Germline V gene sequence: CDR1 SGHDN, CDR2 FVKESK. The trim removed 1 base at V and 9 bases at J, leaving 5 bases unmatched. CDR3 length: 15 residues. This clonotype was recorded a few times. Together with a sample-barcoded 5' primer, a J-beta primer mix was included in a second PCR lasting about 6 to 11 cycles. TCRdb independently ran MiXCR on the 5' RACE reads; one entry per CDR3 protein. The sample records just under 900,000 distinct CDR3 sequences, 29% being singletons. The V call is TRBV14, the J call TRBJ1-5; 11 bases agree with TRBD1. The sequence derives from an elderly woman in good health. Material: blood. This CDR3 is CASSQGGTGGWPQHF. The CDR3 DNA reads TGTGCCAGCAGCCAAGGTGGGACAGGGGGTTGGCCCCAGCATTTT.